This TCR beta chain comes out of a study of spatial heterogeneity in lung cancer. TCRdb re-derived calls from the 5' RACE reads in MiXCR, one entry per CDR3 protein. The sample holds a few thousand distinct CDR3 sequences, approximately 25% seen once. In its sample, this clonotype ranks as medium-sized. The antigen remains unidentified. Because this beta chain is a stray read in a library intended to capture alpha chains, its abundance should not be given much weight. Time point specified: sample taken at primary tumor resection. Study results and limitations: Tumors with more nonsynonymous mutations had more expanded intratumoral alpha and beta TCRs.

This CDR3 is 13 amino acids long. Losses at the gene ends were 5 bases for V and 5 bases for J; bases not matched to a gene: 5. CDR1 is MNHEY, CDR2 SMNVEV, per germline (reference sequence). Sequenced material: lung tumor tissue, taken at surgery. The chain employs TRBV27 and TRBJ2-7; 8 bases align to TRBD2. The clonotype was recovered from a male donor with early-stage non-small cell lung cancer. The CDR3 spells CASSRTSIDEQYF. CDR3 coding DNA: TGTGCCAGCAGTAGGACTAGCATTGACGAGCAGTACTTC.